The clone carrying this T cell receptor (beta chain) was detected a few times. Its antigen is unknown. Method: immunoSEQ multiplex PCR; TCRdb's copy keeps in-frame clones and lacks some. The sample has 90,000 or so clones, about four fifths seen once; the top ten hold around 0.86%. Germline lookup yields CDR1 SGDLS and CDR2 YYNGEE. V gave up 1 base and J gave up 6 bases, with 11 bases separating them. This CDR3 has 14 amino acids. This specimen belongs to a study of graft-versus-host responses after intestinal transplantation. Looking at the study overall: Recipients had multivisceral, liver-intestinal, or isolated intestinal transplants. Every recipient had anti-thymocyte globulin induction and around 3 years of tacrolimus plus steroids. Broader study findings: Peak circulating GvH clone levels were associated with early post-transplant HvG declines. Researchers found GvH clones in recipient marrow, and some showed up first in ileum or blood.

The TCR sequence derives from a human donor who received an intestinal transplant. This chain connects TRBV9 to TRBJ2-1; weak D call: TRBD2 (5 bases). The specimen was unstimulated CD4+ T cells sorted from spleen or lymph node cells, collected before intestinal transplant. CDR3 in amino acids: CASSVLLVANEQFF. In nucleotides, the CDR3 is TGTGCCAGCAGCGTACTACTAGTAGCCAATGAGCAGTTCTTC.